These T cell receptor beta chains were read from a single sample in a study of T cells in Graves' hyperthyroidism and ophthalmopathy. TCRdb re-called the multiplex PCR reads through MiXCR, storing one row per CDR3 protein. The sample has some 300,000 distinct CDR3 sequences, 16% seen once. Sequenced input: blood. The receptors were sampled from a young man with Graves' hyperthyroidism. The CDR3 runs from the conserved cysteine through the conserved F or W. A D gene is named only where the DNA matches it firmly. Only some rows state a clone size, as once, few, many or a class for expanded clones.

TGTGCCAGCAGCCTAGATTGGGGGGAGCTGTTTTTT,CASSLDWGELFF,12,TRBJ2-2,NA,NA,TRBV7-9
TGTGCCACCTTAGCGGGAGTCGGCGAGCAGTACTTC,CATLAGVGEQYF,12,TRBJ2-7,TRBD2,many,TRBV7-8
TGCAGCGTGATAGACAGAAACTATGGCTACACCTTC,CSVIDRNYGYTF,12,TRBJ1-2,NA,few,TRBV29-1
TGCGCCAGCAGCCCCAGCGGGGTGAACACTGAAGCTTTCTTT,CASSPSGVNTEAFF,14,TRBJ1-1,NA,many,TRBV5-1
TGTGCCAGCAGTTTAGGTCCGGCGCACACTGAAGCTTTCTTT,CASSLGPAHTEAFF,14,TRBJ1-1,NA,many,TRBV12-3/TRBV12-4
TGTGCCAGCTGTCGGTCCGCGGGAGGGGAGCAGTACTTC,CASCRSAGGEQYF,13,TRBJ2-7,TRBD2,many,TRBV28
TGTGCCAGCAGCCAAGAACGGGAGGAAAGAACAGATACGCAGTATTTT,CASSQEREERTDTQYF,16,TRBJ2-3,TRBD2,once,TRBV4-2
TGTGCCAGCAGCTTAGGGGGCAGTCCCTATGGCTACACCTTC,CASSLGGSPYGYTF,14,TRBJ1-2,NA,NA,TRBV11-2
TGTGCCAGCAGCCAACCCTCCTCGGCCCAGGGGCACACTGAAGCTTTCTTT,CASSQPSSAQGHTEAFF,17,TRBJ1-1,NA,few,TRBV3-1
TGTGCCAGCAGCCGGGACCTAGCGGGAGCAGGGAACGAGCAGTACTTC,CASSRDLAGAGNEQYF,16,TRBJ2-7,TRBD2,NA,TRBV11-2
TGTGCCAGCTCACCAGCTAGCGGGAGGGGACGCGAGCAGTACTTC,CASSPASGRGREQYF,15,TRBJ2-7,TRBD2,many,TRBV18
TGTGCCAGCAGCCGTACAGGGGGAGATGGCGGCTACACCTTC,CASSRTGGDGGYTF,14,TRBJ1-2,TRBD1,few,TRBV12-3/TRBV12-4
TGTGCCAGCAACCTTCGGGGGACAGGCACTGAAGCTTTCTTT,CASNLRGTGTEAFF,14,TRBJ1-1,TRBD1,many,TRBV11-3
TGTGCCAGCAGTTACCCGCGGGGGAGGGGTGATCAAGAGACCCAGTACTTC,CASSYPRGRGDQETQYF,17,TRBJ2-5,TRBD2,NA,TRBV6-6
TGCAGTGCTTACGGACCGGGACTAGCGGACAATGAGCAGTTCTTC,CSAYGPGLADNEQFF,15,TRBJ2-1,TRBD2,few,TRBV20-1
TGCAGTGGGGGCACCTATCGACAGGGAGCCACCTACGAGCAGTACTTC,CSGGTYRQGATYEQYF,16,TRBJ2-7,TRBD1,few,TRBV20-1
TGCAGTGCTAGAGATAGCGGAGGGAGCTCCTACGAGCAGTACTTC,CSARDSGGSSYEQYF,15,TRBJ2-7,NA,many,TRBV20-1
TGCAGCCCCGCTGGGGGAACCGGGGGGACCCAGTACTTC,CSPAGGTGGTQYF,13,TRBJ2-5,NA,many,TRBV20-1
TGTGCCAGCAGCTCAGCCGGGACCTCCTACGAGCAGTACTTC,CASSSAGTSYEQYF,14,TRBJ2-7,NA,NA,TRBV7-9
TGTGCCAGCCGAATAACAGGAGCCTACGAGCAGTACTTC,CASRITGAYEQYF,13,TRBJ2-7,NA,many,TRBV12-3/TRBV12-4
TGTGCCAGCAGCGACTCAACTGTTTTCTTT,CASSDSTVFF,10,TRBJ1-1,NA,NA,TRBV6-1
TGCGCCAGCAGCTGGACAGGGGGCCATGGCTACACCTTC,CASSWTGGHGYTF,13,TRBJ1-2,TRBD1,NA,TRBV5-1
TGTGCCAGCAGAAACCTAGAGTATGGCTACACCTTC,CASRNLEYGYTF,12,TRBJ1-2,NA,few,TRBV12-3/TRBV12-4
TGTGCCAGCAGTTACCCGGGAGGGGGCTACGAGCAGTACTTC,CASSYPGGGYEQYF,14,TRBJ2-7,TRBD2,many,TRBV6-5
TGTGCCAGCAGCTCAACATTTATCAGGGGGCGAGAGACCCAGTACTTC,CASSSTFIRGRETQYF,16,TRBJ2-5,TRBD1,NA,TRBV11-2
TGTGCCAGCAGTGCTTCGACAGGGGCTGGAAACACCATATATTTT,CASSASTGAGNTIYF,15,TRBJ1-3,TRBD1,many,TRBV2
TGCGCCAGCAGCTTGCGGCCTCAGAACACTGAAGCTTTCTTT,CASSLRPQNTEAFF,14,TRBJ1-1,NA,many,TRBV5-1
TGTGCCAGCAGCCAAGAAATCTACACCCCGGGACGGATCCCCTCTGGGGCCAACGTCCTGACTTTC,CASSQEIYTPGRIPSGANVLTF,22,TRBJ2-6,NA,once,TRBV4-2
TGCAGTGCGCCGGACAGGAAGGAGACCCAGTACTTC,CSAPDRKETQYF,12,TRBJ2-5,TRBD1,NA,TRBV20-1
TGTGCCAGCAGTTCCACCATCAGCTCCTACAATGAGCAGTTCTTC,CASSSTISSYNEQFF,15,TRBJ2-1,NA,few,TRBV7-3
TGCGCCAGCAGCTCTCGACAGGGAGTGAACACTGAAGCTTTCTTT,CASSSRQGVNTEAFF,15,TRBJ1-1,TRBD1,many,TRBV5-1
TGCGCCAGCAGCGAAGACAGGGTGAGCTACACCTTC,CASSEDRVSYTF,12,TRBJ1-2,TRBD1,many,TRBV5-1
TGCGCCAGCAGCTTGGGTCAGGCCAAGGGTAATGAAAAACTGTTTTTT,CASSLGQAKGNEKLFF,16,TRBJ1-4,NA,few,TRBV5-1
TGCAGTGCTAGAGATCCATTGGCCCTCAACTATGGCTACACCTTC,CSARDPLALNYGYTF,15,TRBJ1-2,NA,NA,TRBV20-1
TGTGCCAGCAGTTTGACAGAGGCTGGAAACACCATATATTTT,CASSLTEAGNTIYF,14,TRBJ1-3,NA,NA,TRBV12-3/TRBV12-4
TGTGCCAGCACCTACTCAGGGGCCGGGGGGTATGGCTACACCTTC,CASTYSGAGGYGYTF,15,TRBJ1-2,NA,many,TRBV12-3/TRBV12-4
TGTGCCACCAGTGATGCTGGACGGGAGGGCACCGATGAGCAGTTCTTC,CATSDAGREGTDEQFF,16,TRBJ2-1,TRBD2,many,TRBV24-1
TGTGCCAGCAGGCCTCTGACAGGGGTGGATGGCACTGAAGCTTTCTTT,CASRPLTGVDGTEAFF,16,TRBJ1-1,TRBD1,NA,TRBV11-2
TGCAGCGTTGTTGGCAGCTCCTACGAGCAGTACTTC,CSVVGSSYEQYF,12,TRBJ2-7,NA,many,TRBV29-1
TGTGCCATCAGTGTAGAGCCAGGGACTGGTGAGAATTCACCCTTCCACTTT,CAISVEPGTGENSPFHF,17,TRBJ1-6,NA,NA,TRBV10-3
TGTGCCAGCAGCTTAGAGGGTCAGCCCCAGCATTTT,CASSLEGQPQHF,12,TRBJ1-5,NA,many,TRBV11-2
TGTGCCAGCAGCTTCCGGACTAGTGGAGGCACAGATACGCAGTATTTT,CASSFRTSGGTDTQYF,16,TRBJ2-3,TRBD2,few,TRBV9
TGTGCCAGTAGTAAAACCGGGACCATGCCGGCCTACGAGCAGTACTTC,CASSKTGTMPAYEQYF,16,TRBJ2-7,NA,once,TRBV19
TGTGCCAGCAGGGGCGGCACAAGCTATGGCTACACCTTC,CASRGGTSYGYTF,13,TRBJ1-2,NA,many,TRBV28
TGCAGTGCCCCTAGCATCAATACGGAGACCCAGTACTTC,CSAPSINTETQYF,13,TRBJ2-5,NA,NA,TRBV20-1
TGCGCCAGCAGCTTGGAGGGAGCTAATGAAAAACTGTTTTTT,CASSLEGANEKLFF,14,TRBJ1-4,NA,NA,TRBV5-1
TGTGCCAGCGGTCCAGGGGTTTGGTACGAGCAGTACTTC,CASGPGVWYEQYF,13,TRBJ2-7,NA,NA,TRBV6-1
TGCAGCGTCTCGACGGTGGTGGCCCCCCGGCCCAATGAGCAGTTCTTC,CSVSTVVAPRPNEQFF,16,TRBJ2-1,NA,NA,TRBV29-1
TGCAGTGCAAGCATGACACAACTCTACACTGAAGCTTTCTTT,CSASMTQLYTEAFF,14,TRBJ1-1,NA,many,TRBV20-1